The sequence of this T cell receptor beta chain was determined in a study of blood T cell repertoires in COVID-19. Background on the study: Donors in the United States, Italy and Spain gave samples during acute or convalescent COVID-19. PBMCs, B-cell-depleted T cells, or T cells were the source of the cDNA or gDNA that made up the material.

Study processing details: Scientists estimated how many nucleated cells there were by amplifying reference gene primers. Data came from immunoSEQ multiplex PCR; TCRdb stores just in-frame clones and leaves some out. That table supplies the V and J calls and clone size; D and trimming were determined from the DNA. The sample carries about 57,000 clones, approximately 82% recorded once. This CDR3 is 15 amino acids long. J lost 7 bases, V lost 7 bases, and 10 bases had no gene match. The V gene's germline CDR1 is MNHEY and CDR2 SMNVEV (reference sequence). Source material: peripheral blood. The sequence was obtained from a woman older than 75 with acute or convalescent COVID-19. The chain links TRBV27 to TRBJ2-1; 10 nucleotides line up with TRBD1. CDR3 bases: TGTGCCAGCACTCCCGGGACAGGGGTCAAGAATGAGCAGTTCTTC. Protein: CASTPGTGVKNEQFF.